This TCR beta chain originates from a study of tumor-infiltrating lymphocytes in primary liver carcinoma. For the study at large: Sample counts of productive TCRbeta reads spanned roughly 3.65 to 8 million; these counts were similar across tissue types.

Blood RNA came from unsorted whole blood; germline DNA was also extracted. The authors made TCR beta cDNA from approximately 500 ng total RNA with a constant-region primer. Generation of the TCR beta libraries relied on three nested multiplex PCR rounds using slightly modified ARM-PCR. TRBV1-TRBV30 forward and Cbeta reverse primers drove the first two roughly 10-cycle rounds. TCRdb ran MiXCR on the multiplex PCR reads and lists one entry per CDR3 protein. This sample has roughly 180,000 distinct CDR3 sequences; about 60% occur once, and the top ten carry approximately 65%. General observations from the study: The 250 largest clones made up significantly more of tumor than blood repertoires (p = 0.039).

With regard to this clonotype: What it binds is not known. A read error may produce the germline difference seen at one junction end.

The germline V gene has CDR1 SGHAT and CDR2 FQNNGV. This CDR3 contains 13 residues. The source is a man aged 35 to 55 with primary liver carcinoma and hepatitis B virus infection. The V call is TRBV11-2, the J call TRBJ2-7, with TRBD1 as a possible D gene (5 bases). The sample comprised peripheral blood. The CDR3 bases are TGTGCCAGGAGCTTAGGGGCAGGTAGCGAGCAGTACTTC. This translates into CARSLGAGSEQYF.